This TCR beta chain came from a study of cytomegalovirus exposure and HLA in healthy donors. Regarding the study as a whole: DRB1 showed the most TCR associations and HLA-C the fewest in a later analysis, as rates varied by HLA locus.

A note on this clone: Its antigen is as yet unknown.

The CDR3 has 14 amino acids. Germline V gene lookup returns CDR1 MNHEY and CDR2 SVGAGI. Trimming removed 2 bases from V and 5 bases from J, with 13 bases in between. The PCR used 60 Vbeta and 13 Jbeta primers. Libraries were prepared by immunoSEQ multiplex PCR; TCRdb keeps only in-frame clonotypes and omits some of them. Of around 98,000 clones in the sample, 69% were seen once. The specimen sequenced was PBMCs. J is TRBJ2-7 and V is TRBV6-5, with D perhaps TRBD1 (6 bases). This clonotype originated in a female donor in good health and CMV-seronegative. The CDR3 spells CASSYQQDSHEQYF. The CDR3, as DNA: TGTGCCAGCAGTTACCAACAGGACAGCCACGAGCAGTACTTC.